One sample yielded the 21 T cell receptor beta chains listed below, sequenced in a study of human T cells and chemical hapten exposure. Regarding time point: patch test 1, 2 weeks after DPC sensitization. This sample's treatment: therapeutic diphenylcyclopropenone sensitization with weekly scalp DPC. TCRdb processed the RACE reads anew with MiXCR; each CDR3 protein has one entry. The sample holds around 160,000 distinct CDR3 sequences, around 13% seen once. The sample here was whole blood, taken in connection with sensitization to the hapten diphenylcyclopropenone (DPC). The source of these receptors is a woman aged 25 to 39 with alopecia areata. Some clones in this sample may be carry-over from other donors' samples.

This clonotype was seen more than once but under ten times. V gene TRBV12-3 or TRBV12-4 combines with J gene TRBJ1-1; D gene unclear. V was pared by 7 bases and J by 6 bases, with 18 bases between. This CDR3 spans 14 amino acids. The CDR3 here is CASKSGSGTAEAFF. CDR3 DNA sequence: TGTGCCAGCAAATCAGGATCAGGTACCGCTGAAGCTTTCTTT.

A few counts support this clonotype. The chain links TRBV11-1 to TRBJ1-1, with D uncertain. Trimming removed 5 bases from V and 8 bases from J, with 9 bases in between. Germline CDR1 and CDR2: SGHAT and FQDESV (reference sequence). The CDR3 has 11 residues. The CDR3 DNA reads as TGTGCCAGCAGCCAATTGGCAGAAGCTTTCTTT. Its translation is CASSQLAEAFF.

CDR3 sequence (DNA): TGTGCCAGCACCGAGCAGGGAACCACCGGGGAGCTGTTTTTT. Amino acids: CASTEQGTTGELFF. V is TRBV7-2 and J is TRBJ2-2, with D possibly matching TRBD1 (5 bases). The V end lost 7 bases, the J end lost 4 bases, and 13 bases lay between the germline ends. Germline V gene sequence: CDR1 SGHTA, CDR2 FQGNSA. CDR3 length equals 14 residues.

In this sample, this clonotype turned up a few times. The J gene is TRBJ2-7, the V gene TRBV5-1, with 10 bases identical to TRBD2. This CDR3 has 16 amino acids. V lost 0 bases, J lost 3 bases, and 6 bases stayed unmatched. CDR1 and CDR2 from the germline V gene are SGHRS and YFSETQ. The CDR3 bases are TGCGCCAGCAGCTTGGTCCCTAGCGGGGGCATCTACGAGCAGTACTTC. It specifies CASSLVPSGGIYEQYF. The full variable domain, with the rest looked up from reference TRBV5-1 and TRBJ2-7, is KAGVTQTPRYLIKTRGQQVTLSCSPISGHRSVSWYQQTPGQGLQFLFEYFSETQRNKGNFPGRFSGRQFSNSRSEMNVSTLELGDSALYLCASSLVPSGGIYEQYFGPGTRLTVT.

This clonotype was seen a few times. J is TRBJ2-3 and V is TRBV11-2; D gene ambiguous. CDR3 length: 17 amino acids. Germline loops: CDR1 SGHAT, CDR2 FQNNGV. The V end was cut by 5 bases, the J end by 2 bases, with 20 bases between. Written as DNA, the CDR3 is TGTGCCAGCAGCCTCATGATTGGTTCAACTGTCACAGATACGCAGTATTTT. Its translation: CASSLMIGSTVTDTQYF.

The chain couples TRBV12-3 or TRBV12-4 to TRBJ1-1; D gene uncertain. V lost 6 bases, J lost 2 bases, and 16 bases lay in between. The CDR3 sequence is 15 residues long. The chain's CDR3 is CASRPNPGFNTEAFF. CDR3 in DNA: TGTGCCAGCAGGCCGAACCCGGGATTTAACACTGAAGCTTTCTTT.

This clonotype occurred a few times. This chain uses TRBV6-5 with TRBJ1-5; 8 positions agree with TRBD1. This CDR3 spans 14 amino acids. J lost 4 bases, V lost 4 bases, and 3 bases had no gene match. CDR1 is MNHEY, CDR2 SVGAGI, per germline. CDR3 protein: CASSLTGVNQPQHF. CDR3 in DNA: TGTGCCAGCAGTTTGACAGGGGTGAATCAGCCCCAGCATTTT.

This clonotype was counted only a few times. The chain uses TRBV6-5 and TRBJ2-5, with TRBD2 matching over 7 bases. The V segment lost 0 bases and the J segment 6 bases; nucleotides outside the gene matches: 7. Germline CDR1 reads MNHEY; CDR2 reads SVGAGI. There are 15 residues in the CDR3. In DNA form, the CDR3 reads TGTGCCAGCAGTTACTCCGGGACTACTCAAAAGACCCAGTACTTC. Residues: CASSYSGTTQKTQYF.

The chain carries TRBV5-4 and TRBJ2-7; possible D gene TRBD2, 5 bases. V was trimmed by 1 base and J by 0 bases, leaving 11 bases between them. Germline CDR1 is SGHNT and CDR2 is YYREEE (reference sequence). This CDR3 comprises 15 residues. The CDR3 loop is CASSLPGISSYEQYF. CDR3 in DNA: TGTGCCAGCAGCTTGCCGGGAATAAGCTCCTACGAGCAGTACTTC.

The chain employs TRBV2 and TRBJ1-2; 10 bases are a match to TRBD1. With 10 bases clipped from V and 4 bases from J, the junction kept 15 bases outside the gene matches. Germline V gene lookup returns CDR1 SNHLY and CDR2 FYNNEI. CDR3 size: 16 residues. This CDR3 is CANMRDRGVSGYGYTF. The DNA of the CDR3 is TGTGCCAACATGCGGGACAGGGGAGTGAGTGGCTATGGCTACACCTTC.

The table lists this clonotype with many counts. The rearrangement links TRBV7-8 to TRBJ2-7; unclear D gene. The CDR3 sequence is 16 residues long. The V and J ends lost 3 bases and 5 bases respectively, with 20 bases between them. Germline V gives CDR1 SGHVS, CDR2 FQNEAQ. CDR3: CASSLYLRRLRNEQYF. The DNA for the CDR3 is TGTGCCAGCAGCTTGTATTTGAGACGCCTCAGGAACGAGCAGTACTTC.

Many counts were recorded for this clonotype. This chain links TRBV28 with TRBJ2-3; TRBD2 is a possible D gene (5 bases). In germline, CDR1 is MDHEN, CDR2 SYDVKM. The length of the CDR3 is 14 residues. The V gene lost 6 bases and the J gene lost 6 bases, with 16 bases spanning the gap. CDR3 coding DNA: TGTGCCAGCAGGCCGACTCAGAGGGTTGATACGCAGTATTTT. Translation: CASRPTQRVDTQYF.

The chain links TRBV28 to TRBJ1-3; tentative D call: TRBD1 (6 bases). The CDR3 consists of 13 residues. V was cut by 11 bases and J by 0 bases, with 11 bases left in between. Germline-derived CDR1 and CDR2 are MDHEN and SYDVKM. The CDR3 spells CALRGSSGNTIYF. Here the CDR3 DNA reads TGTGCCCTCAGGGGTAGCTCTGGAAACACCATATATTTT.

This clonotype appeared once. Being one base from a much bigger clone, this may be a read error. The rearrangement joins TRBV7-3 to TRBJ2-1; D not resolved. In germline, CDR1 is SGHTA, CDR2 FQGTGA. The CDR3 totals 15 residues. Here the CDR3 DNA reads TGTGCCAACAGCTTAACACAGTCCTCCTACAATGAGCAGTTCTTC. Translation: CANSLTQSSYNEQFF.

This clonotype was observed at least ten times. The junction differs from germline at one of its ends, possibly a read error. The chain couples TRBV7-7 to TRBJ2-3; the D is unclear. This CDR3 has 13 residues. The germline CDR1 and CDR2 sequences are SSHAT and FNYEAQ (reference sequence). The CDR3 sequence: CASSQEPTDTQYF. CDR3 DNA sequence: TGTGCTAGCAGTCAGGAACCCACAGATACGCAGTATTTT.

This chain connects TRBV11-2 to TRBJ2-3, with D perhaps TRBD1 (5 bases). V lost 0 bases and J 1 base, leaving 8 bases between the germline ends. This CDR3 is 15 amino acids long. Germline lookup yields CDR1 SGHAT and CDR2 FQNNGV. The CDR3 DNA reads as TGTGCCAGCAGCTTAGAAGTCAGGGGCACAGATACGCAGTATTTT. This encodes CASSLEVRGTDTQYF.

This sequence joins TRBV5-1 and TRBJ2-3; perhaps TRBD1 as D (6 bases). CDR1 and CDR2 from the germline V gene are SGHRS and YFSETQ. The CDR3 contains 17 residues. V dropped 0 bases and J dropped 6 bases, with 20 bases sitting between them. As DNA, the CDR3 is TGCGCCAGCAGCTTGGTGGGGCAGGCAGGGGTATTCGATACGCAGTATTTT. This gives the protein CASSLVGQAGVFDTQYF.

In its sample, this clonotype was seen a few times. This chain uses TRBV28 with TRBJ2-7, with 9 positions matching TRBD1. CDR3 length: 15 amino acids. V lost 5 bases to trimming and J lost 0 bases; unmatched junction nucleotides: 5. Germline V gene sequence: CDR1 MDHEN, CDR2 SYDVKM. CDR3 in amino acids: CASSEGQGLSYEQYF. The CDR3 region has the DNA TGTGCCAGCAGTGAGGGACAGGGCCTCTCCTACGAGCAGTACTTC.

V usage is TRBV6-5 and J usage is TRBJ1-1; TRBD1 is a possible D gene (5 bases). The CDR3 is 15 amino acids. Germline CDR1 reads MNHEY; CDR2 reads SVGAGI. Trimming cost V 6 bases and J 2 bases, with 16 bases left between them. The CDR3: CASRPQGGANTEAFF. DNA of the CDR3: TGTGCCAGCAGGCCTCAAGGAGGGGCTAACACTGAAGCTTTCTTT.

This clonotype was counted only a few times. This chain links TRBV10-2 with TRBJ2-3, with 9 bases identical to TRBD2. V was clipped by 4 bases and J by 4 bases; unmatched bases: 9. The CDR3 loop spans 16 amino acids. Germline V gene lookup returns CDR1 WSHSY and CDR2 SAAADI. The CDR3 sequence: CASSARVAGVADTQYF. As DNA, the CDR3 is TGCGCCAGCAGTGCTAGGGTAGCGGGAGTTGCAGATACGCAGTATTTT.

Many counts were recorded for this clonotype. The CDR3 loop reads CASSKATGASPLHF. CDR3 nucleotide sequence: TGTGCCAGCAGTAAAGCGACAGGGGCCTCACCCCTCCACTTT. V gene TRBV27 combines with J gene TRBJ1-6, with 8 nucleotides matching TRBD1. J gave up 10 bases and V 5 bases, and 7 bases lay outside the gene matches. The CDR3 extends over 14 amino acids. Per the germline V gene, CDR1 is MNHEY and CDR2 is SMNVEV (reference sequence).